The 2 T cell receptor beta chains presented below share a single source sample, sequenced in a study of Tregs in tolerant kidney transplant recipients. Libraries were prepared by immunoSEQ multiplex PCR; TCRdb keeps only in-frame clonotypes and omits some of them. The sample holds about 240,000 clones, roughly four fifths seen once. Input material: CD4+ T cells from blood. Receptors were obtained from a human donor in good health.

The CDR3 sequence: CASRIAGTGSDEQYF. The CDR3, as DNA: TGCGCCAGCAGAATTGCCGGGACAGGGTCCGACGAGCAGTACTTC. The rearrangement uses TRBV5-1 and TRBJ2-7; the match to TRBD1 covers 9 bases. Germline CDR1 reads SGHRS; CDR2 reads YFSETQ. V was pared by 5 bases and J by 5 bases, with 11 bases of the junction left unmatched. The CDR3 loop spans 15 amino acids.

V and J are TRBV2 and TRBJ2-5; TRBD1 aligns across 10 bases. Judging by the DNA end, TRBJ2-7 fits better; the J call may be wrong. Looked up from germline, CDR1 is SNHLY and CDR2 is FYNNEI. The CDR3 runs to 15 residues. In nucleotides, the CDR3 is TGTGCCAGCTCCCGGGAGGGACAGGGGTCCTACGAGCAGTACTTC. Its protein product is CASSREGQGSYEQYF.